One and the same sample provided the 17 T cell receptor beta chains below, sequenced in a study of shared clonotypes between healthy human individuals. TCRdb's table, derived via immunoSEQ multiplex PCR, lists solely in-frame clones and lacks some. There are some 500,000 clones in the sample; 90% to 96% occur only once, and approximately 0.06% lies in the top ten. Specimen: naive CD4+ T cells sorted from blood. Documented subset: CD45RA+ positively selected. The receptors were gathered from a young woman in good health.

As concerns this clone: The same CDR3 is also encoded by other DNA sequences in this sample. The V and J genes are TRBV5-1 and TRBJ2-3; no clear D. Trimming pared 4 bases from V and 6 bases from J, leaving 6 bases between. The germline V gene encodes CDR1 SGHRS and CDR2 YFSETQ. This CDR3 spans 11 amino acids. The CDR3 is CASSLTDTQYF. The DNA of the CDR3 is TGCGCCAGCAGCCTGACCGATACGCAGTATTTT. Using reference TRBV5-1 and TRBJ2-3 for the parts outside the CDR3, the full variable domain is KAGVTQTPRYLIKTRGQQVTLSCSPISGHRSVSWYQQTPGQGLQFLFEYFSETQRNKGNFPGRFSGRQFSNSRSEMNVSTLELGDSALYLCASSLTDTQYFGPGTRLTVL.

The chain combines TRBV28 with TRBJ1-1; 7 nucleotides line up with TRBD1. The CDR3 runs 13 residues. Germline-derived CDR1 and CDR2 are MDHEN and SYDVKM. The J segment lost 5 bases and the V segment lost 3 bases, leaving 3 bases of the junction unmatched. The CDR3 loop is CASSLLQGTEAFF. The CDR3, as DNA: TGTGCCAGCAGTTTGCTACAGGGGACTGAAGCTTTCTTT.

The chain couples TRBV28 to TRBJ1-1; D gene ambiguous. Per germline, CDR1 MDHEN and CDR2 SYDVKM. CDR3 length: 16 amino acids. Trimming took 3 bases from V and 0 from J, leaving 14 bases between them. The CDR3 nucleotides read TGTGCCAGCAGTTTCGGGAGTTGGGAAATGAACACTGAAGCTTTCTTT. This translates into CASSFGSWEMNTEAFF.

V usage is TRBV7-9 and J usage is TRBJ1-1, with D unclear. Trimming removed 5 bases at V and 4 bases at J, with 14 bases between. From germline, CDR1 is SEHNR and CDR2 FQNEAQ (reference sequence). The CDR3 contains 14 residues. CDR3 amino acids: CASSPGLASTEAFF. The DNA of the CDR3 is TGTGCCAGCAGCCCAGGTTTGGCGTCCACTGAAGCTTTCTTT.

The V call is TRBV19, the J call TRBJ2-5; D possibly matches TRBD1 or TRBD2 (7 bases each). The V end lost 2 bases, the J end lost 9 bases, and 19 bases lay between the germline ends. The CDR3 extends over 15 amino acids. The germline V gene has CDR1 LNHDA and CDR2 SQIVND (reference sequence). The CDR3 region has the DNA TGTGCCAGTAGTATACGGAGCGGGACAGTTGAGGCCCAGTACTTC. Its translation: CASSIRSGTVEAQYF.

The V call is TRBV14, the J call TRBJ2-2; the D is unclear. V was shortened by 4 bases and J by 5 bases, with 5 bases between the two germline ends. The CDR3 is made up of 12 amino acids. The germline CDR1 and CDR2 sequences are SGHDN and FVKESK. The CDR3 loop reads CASSLRTGELFF. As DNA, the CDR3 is TGTGCCAGCAGCCTTCGGACCGGGGAGCTGTTTTTT.

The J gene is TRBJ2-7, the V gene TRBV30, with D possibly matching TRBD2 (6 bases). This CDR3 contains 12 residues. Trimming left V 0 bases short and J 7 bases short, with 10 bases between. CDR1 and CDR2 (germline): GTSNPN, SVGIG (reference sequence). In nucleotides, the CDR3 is TGTGCCTGGAGTGTACTAGCAAGGGAGCAGTACTTC. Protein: CAWSVLAREQYF.

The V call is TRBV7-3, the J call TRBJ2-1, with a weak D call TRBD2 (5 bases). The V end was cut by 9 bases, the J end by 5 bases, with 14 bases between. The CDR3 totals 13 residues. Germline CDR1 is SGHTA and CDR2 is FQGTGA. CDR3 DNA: TGTGCCAGGATTGAGCGGAACAACAATGAGCAGTTCTTC. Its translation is CARIERNNNEQFF.

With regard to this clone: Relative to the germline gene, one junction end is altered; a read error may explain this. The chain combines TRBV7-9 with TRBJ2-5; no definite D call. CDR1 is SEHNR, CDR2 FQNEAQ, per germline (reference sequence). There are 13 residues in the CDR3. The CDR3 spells CASSLKNQETRYF. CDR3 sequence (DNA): TGTGCCAGCAGCTTAAAGAACCAAGAGACCCGGTACTTC.

CDR3 protein: CASSDPGTGSYEQYF. The CDR3 coding sequence is TGCGCCAGCAGTGATCCCGGGACAGGGTCCTACGAGCAGTACTTC. The rearrangement joins TRBV10-1 to TRBJ2-5, with TRBD1 identical over 9 bases. Near its end, the DNA agrees better with TRBJ2-7, so the J call may be wrong. The CDR3 runs to 15 residues. CDR1 WNHNN and CDR2 SYGVQD come from the germline V gene (reference sequence).

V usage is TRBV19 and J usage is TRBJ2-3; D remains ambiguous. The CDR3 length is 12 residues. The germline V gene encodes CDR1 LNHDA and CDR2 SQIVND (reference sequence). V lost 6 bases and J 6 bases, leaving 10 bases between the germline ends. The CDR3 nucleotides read TGTGCCAGTAGCGACGAGACGGATACGCAGTATTTT. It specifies CASSDETDTQYF.

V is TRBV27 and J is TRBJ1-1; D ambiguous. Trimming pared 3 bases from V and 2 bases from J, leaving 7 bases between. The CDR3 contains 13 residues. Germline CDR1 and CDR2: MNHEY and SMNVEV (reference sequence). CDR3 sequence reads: CASSLSLNTEAFF. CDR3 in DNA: TGTGCCAGCAGTTTGTCCCTTAACACTGAAGCTTTCTTT.

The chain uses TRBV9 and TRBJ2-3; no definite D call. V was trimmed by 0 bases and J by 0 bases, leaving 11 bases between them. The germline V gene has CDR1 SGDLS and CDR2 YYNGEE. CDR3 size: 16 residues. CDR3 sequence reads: CASSVAAGSSTDTQYF. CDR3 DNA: TGTGCCAGCAGCGTAGCTGCAGGATCTAGCACAGATACGCAGTATTTT.

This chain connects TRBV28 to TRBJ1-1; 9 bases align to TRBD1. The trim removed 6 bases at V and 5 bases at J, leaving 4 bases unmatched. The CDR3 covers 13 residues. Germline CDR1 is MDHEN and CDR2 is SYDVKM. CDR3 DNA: TGTGCCAGCAGCGCGGACAGGGGAACTGAAGCTTTCTTT. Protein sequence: CASSADRGTEAFF.

The CDR3 reads CASSEVTSGSSDTQYF. In DNA form, the CDR3 reads TGTGCCAGCAGTGAAGTGACTAGCGGGAGCTCAGATACGCAGTATTTT. V usage is TRBV2 and J usage is TRBJ2-3; 12 bases line up with TRBD2. This CDR3 contains 16 residues. V shed 1 base, J shed 4 bases, and the junction held 3 bases outside the gene matches. Germline CDR1 is SNHLY and CDR2 is FYNNEI.

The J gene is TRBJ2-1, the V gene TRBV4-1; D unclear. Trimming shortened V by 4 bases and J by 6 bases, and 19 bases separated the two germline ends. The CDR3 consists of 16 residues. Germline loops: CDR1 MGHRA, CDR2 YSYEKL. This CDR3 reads CASSLLPLAPPNEQFF. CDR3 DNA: TGCGCCAGCAGCCTTTTGCCTTTAGCCCCCCCCAATGAGCAGTTCTTC.

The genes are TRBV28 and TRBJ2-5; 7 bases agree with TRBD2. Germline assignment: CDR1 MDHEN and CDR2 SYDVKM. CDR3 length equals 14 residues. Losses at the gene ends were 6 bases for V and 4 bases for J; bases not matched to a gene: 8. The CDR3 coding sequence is TGTGCCAGCAGACCGATGACTAGCTTAGAGACCCAGTACTTC. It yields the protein CASRPMTSLETQYF. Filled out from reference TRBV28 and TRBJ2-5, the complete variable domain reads DVKVTQSSRYLVKRTGEKVFLECVQDMDHENMFWYRQDPGLGLRLIYFSYDVKMKEKGDIPEGYSVSREKKERFSLILESASTNQTSMYLCASRPMTSLETQYFGPGTRLLVL.